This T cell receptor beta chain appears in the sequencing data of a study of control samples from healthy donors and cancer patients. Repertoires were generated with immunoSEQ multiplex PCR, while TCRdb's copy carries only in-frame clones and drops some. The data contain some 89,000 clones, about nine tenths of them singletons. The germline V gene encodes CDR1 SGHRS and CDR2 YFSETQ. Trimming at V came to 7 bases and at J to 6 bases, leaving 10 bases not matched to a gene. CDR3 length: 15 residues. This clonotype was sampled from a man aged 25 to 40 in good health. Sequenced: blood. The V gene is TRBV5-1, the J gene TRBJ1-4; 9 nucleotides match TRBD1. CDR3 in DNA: TGCGCCAGCGGGTCCGGGACAGGGATTGATGAAAAACTGTTTTTT. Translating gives CASGSGTGIDEKLFF.